This record concerns one T cell receptor (beta chain) sequence. Its target is not known. This sample was taken from a study of cytomegalovirus exposure and HLA in healthy donors. Though nominally healthy at sampling, donors likely had unrecorded immune exposures. V lost 5 bases to trimming and J lost 0 bases, with 17 bases between them. The CDR3 covers 17 residues. Germline V gene lookup returns CDR1 MDHEN and CDR2 SYDVKM. General study results and limits: Later analysis identified 16,951 TCR beta sequences associated with HLA alleles, using a false discovery rate threshold of 0.05. The productive fraction for most TCR beta V segments was about 87% or about 30% in an earlier analysis.

13 Jbeta primers and 60 Vbeta primers were used for the PCR. Sequenced by immunoSEQ multiplex PCR; TCRdb stores in-frame clones only, minus some. The repertoire holds 150,000 to 200,000 clones, 82% seen once, with more than 0.45% in the top ten. This sequence was found in a woman between 50 and 59 years old in good health and CMV-seronegative. Material for sequencing was PBMCs. The gene calls are TRBV28 and TRBJ2-1; TRBD2 is a possible D gene (6 bases). CDR3 in DNA: TGTGCCAGCAGTCAAACCCTCAGGAGGGCCTCCTACAATGAGCAGTTCTTC. Protein sequence: CASSQTLRRASYNEQFF.